The source of this TCR beta chain is a study of cytomegalovirus exposure and HLA in healthy donors. V shed 3 bases, J shed 4 bases, and the junction held 6 bases outside the gene matches. The CDR3 contains 16 residues. Per germline, CDR1 MGHRA and CDR2 YSYEKL. Study observations and caveats: V segments that were indistinguishable, TRBV6-2 and TRBV6-3 among them, were omitted from analysis. Researchers reported in a later analysis that a missense DCLRE1C variant was tied to TCR beta V- and J-gene trimming. CMV serostatus stood as the only immune exposure information on hand.

On this clone: The antigen is unknown.

60 Vbeta and 13 Jbeta primers were used in PCR. The protocol was immunoSEQ multiplex PCR, while the TCRdb copy is restricted to in-frame clones and leaves out a portion. Here the sample spans approximately 200,000 clones, around three quarters being singletons. The rearrangement links TRBV4-1 to TRBJ2-7, with 13 bases matching TRBD2. The sequenced sample was PBMCs. The sequence derives from a man aged 30-40 years in good health and CMV-seronegative. CDR3 sequence (DNA): TGCGCCAGCAGCCAGCCAACTAGCGGGAGGGGATACGAGCAGTACTTC. It is translated as CASSQPTSGRGYEQYF.